These 7 T cell receptor beta chains originate from one sample sequenced in a study of CD8+CD57+ T cells in acquired aplastic anemia. Profiling that covered TCR beta VDJ and CDR3 relied on genomic DNA as its template. TCRdb re-analysed the reads in MiXCR, keeping a single row per CDR3 protein. This table has some 220,000 distinct CDR3 sequences, approximately 35% appearing once. The specimen was sorted CD4+, CD8+, or CD8+CD57+ T cells (not recorded which) from PBMCs. The source is a human donor in good health, serving as a control.

The J gene is TRBJ1-2, the V gene TRBV12-3 or TRBV12-4; a weak D match, TRBD1 (6 bases). V was clipped by 5 bases and J by 4 bases, with 17 bases between them. This CDR3 has 15 amino acids. CDR3 protein: CASSPHSGVLYGYTF. CDR3 bases: TGTGCCAGCAGTCCTCATTCAGGGGTGCTCTATGGCTACACCTTC.

The chain recombines TRBV10-1 with TRBJ1-1; D ambiguous. The CDR3 has 14 amino acids. V lost 6 bases and J 1 base, leaving 12 bases between the germline ends. The V gene's germline CDR1 is WNHNN and CDR2 SYGVQD (reference sequence). In DNA form, the CDR3 reads TGCGCCAGCAGCGAAGTGGTGGGGAACACTGAAGCTTTCTTT. Translated: CASSEVVGNTEAFF.

This clonotype was detected a few times. The V gene is TRBV6-1, the J gene TRBJ2-1; no definite D call. There are 11 residues in the CDR3. The V and J ends lost 5 bases and 8 bases respectively, with 7 bases between them. Germline V lookup: CDR1 MNHNS, CDR2 SASEGT. The CDR3 here is CASSTVYEQFF. The CDR3 DNA is TGTGCCAGCAGTACCGTCTATGAGCAGTTCTTC.

This clonotype has ten or more counts. The gene calls are TRBV20-1 and TRBJ1-1; no clear D. V shed 0 bases and J shed 5 bases, with 19 bases lying between them. The CDR3 spans 16 residues. Germline-derived CDR1 and CDR2 are DFQATT and SNEGSKA (reference sequence). The CDR3, as DNA: TGCAGTGCTAGAGATAGTTTGTGGCTTATCGAGACTGAAGCTTTCTTT. Translated, it gives CSARDSLWLIETEAFF.

This clonotype was detected many times. This chain links TRBV29-1 with TRBJ1-1; unclear D gene. This CDR3 spans 11 amino acids. Germline V gives CDR1 SQVTM, CDR2 ANQGSEA. V lost 6 bases and J lost 7, with 12 bases in between. Written as DNA, the CDR3 is TGCAGCGTCCGGAGAAAGGATGAAGCTTTCTTT. Amino acid sequence: CSVRRKDEAFF. Variable domain in full (rest from reference TRBV29-1 and TRBJ1-1): SAVISQKPSRDICQRGTSLTIQCQVDSQVTMMFWYRQQPGQSLTLIATANQGSEATYESGFVIDKFPISRPNLTFSTLTVSNMSPEDSSIYLCSVRRKDEAFFGQGTRLTVV.

This clonotype was counted a few times. The gene calls are TRBV4-2 and TRBJ2-5; the match to TRBD2 covers 10 bases. After removal of 4 bases from V and 5 bases from J, the junction contained 7 bases not matched to a gene. CDR1 and CDR2 (germline): LGHNA, YNFKEQ. The CDR3 consists of 15 residues. CDR3 sequence (DNA): TGTGCCAGCAGCCGGGGGCTAGCGGGGGATGAGACCCAGTACTTC. Its translation: CASSRGLAGDETQYF.

The CDR3: CAITTGLAGGYEQYF. CDR3 nucleotides: TGTGCCATCACGACAGGACTAGCGGGAGGGTACGAGCAGTACTTC. The chain combines TRBV10-3 with TRBJ2-7, with TRBD2 matching over 15 bases. The germline gives CDR1 ENHRY, CDR2 SYGVKD. V shed 7 bases, J shed 4 bases, and the junction held 5 bases outside the gene matches. The CDR3 has 15 residues.